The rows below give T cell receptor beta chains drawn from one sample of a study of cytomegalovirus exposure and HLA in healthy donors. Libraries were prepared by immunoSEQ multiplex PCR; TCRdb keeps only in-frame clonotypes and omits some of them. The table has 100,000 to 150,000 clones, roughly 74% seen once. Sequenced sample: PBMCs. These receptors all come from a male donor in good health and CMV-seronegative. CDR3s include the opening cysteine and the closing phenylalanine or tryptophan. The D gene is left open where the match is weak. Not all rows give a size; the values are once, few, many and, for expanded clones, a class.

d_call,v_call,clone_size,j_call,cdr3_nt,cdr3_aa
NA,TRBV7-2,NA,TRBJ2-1,TGTGCCAGCAGCTCTACAGGGAGTCGCAATGAGCAGTTCTTC,CASSSTGSRNEQFF
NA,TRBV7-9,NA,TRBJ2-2,TGTGCCAGCAGCTTAGGGGCACCTCTGTCCGGGGAGCTGTTTTTT,CASSLGAPLSGELFF
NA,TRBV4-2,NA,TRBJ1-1,TGTGCCAGCAGACCGGACACTCTGAACACTGAAGCTTTCTTT,CASRPDTLNTEAFF
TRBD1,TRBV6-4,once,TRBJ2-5,TGTGCCAGCAGTGACTCGGGGGCCGGGACAGGCCAGGAGGAGACCCAGTACTTC,CASSDSGAGTGQEETQYF
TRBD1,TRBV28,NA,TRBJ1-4,TGTGCCAGCAGAGGGGTGAAGGGGGCGGACGAAAAACTGTTTTTT,CASRGVKGADEKLFF
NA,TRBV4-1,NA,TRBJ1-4,TGCGCCAGCAGCCTTTTTACGACAGAAGGGAATGAAAAACTGTTTTTT,CASSLFTTEGNEKLFF
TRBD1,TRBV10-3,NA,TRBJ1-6,TGTGCCATCAGTGAGGGGACAGGTTTAGGTTCACCCCTCCACTTT,CAISEGTGLGSPLHF
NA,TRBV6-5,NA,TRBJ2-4,TGTGCCAGCAGTTCAGGGTTTGAAAACATTCAGTACTTC,CASSSGFENIQYF
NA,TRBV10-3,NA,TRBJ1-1,TGTGCCATCAGTGACCCCGGACAGTCTTTGAACACTGAAGCTTTCTTT,CAISDPGQSLNTEAFF
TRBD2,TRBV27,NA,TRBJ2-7,TGTGCCAGCAGGGCTAGCGGGAACTACGAGCAGTACTTC,CASRASGNYEQYF
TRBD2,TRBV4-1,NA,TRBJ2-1,TGCGCCAGCAGCCAAGAGCTAGCGGGAGTTCGCACCTACAATGAGCAGTTCTTC,CASSQELAGVRTYNEQFF
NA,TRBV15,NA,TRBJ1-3,TGTGCCACCAGCAGAGATCGTGGAAACACCATATATTTT,CATSRDRGNTIYF
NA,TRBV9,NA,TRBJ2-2,TGTGCCAGCAGCGTTGAAGCGGGGAACACCGGGGAGCTGTTTTTT,CASSVEAGNTGELFF
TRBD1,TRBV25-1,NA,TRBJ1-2,TGTGCCAGCAGTGATAGCCGGACAGGGTACTATGGCTACACCTTC,CASSDSRTGYYGYTF
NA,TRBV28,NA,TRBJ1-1,TGTGCCAGCAGTTTAGGGTGGGCTAAGGAAGCTTTCTTT,CASSLGWAKEAFF
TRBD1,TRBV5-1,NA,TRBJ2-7,TGCGCCAGCAGCTTGTCAGGGGGTTCCTACGAGCAGTACTTC,CASSLSGGSYEQYF
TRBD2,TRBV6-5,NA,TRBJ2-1,TGTGCCAGCGGAAATCTAGCGGGGGTATACAATGAGCAGTTCTTC,CASGNLAGVYNEQFF
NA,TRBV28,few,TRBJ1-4,TGTGCCAGCAGTTTAACAGGGTGGAATGAAAAACTGTTTTTT,CASSLTGWNEKLFF
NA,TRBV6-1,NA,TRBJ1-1,TGTGCCAGCAGTGGAAATTCAGGGCACGCTGAAGCTTTCTTT,CASSGNSGHAEAFF
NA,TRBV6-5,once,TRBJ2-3,TGTGCCAGCAGTTACTCGCAGGGCACAGATACGCAGTATTTT,CASSYSQGTDTQYF
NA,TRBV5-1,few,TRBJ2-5,TGCGCCAGCAGCTCTCCGGGACACCTCCAAGAGACCCAGTACTTC,CASSSPGHLQETQYF
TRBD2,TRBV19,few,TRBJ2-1,TGTGCCAGTAGTGGACTAGCGGCCTACAATGAGCAGTTCTTC,CASSGLAAYNEQFF
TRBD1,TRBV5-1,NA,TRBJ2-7,TGCGCCAGCAGCCTCGGGACAGGGGACGAGCAGTACTTC,CASSLGTGDEQYF
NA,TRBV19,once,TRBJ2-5,TGTGCCAGTAGTATTAGCGGCGGGTGGGGACAAGAGACCCAGTACTTC,CASSISGGWGQETQYF
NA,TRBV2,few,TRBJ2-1,TGTGCCAGCAGTGAAGGCCGGCTGGGGGGAGAGCAGTTCTTC,CASSEGRLGGEQFF
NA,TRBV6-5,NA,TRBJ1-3,TGTGCCAGCAGTTATGGAGGGACCTCTGGAAACACCATATATTTT,CASSYGGTSGNTIYF
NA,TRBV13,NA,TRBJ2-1,TGTGCCAGCAGCCTCAGACAGAGTAATGAGCAGTTCTTC,CASSLRQSNEQFF
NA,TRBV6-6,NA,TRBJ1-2,TGTGCCAGCAGCCCACCTCTAGAGGGAGAGGGTGGCTACACCTTC,CASSPPLEGEGGYTF